These 26 T cell receptor beta chains share one sample of origin, sequenced in a study of blood T cell repertoires in COVID-19. Sequencing used immunoSEQ multiplex PCR; TCRdb keeps in-frame clones, though not all of them. Counted here are 250,000 or so clones, roughly 86% occurring once; the ten biggest clones make up over 8%. Specimen: peripheral blood. These receptor sequences come from a middle-aged man with active or convalescent COVID-19.

This CDR3 is CASTRDRLHTEAFF. DNA for the CDR3: TGTGCCAGCACTCGGGACAGGCTGCACACTGAAGCTTTCTTT. The gene calls are TRBV6-5 and TRBJ1-1; 8 bases match TRBD1. CDR3 length: 14 residues. Germline assignment: CDR1 MNHEY and CDR2 SVGAGI. The V segment lost 7 bases and the J segment 3 bases; nucleotides outside the gene matches: 7.

V gene TRBV7-2 combines with J gene TRBJ2-7; a weak D match, TRBD1 (6 bases). This CDR3 has 16 amino acids. V lost 5 bases and J lost 4, with 21 bases in between. From germline, CDR1 is SGHTA and CDR2 FQGNSA. The CDR3 DNA is TGTGCCAGCAGCCTGAGACAGGCGAGTCGAGGTTACGAGCAGTACTTC. Amino acids: CASSLRQASRGYEQYF.

The V gene is TRBV7-8, the J gene TRBJ2-2, with 10 bases aligning to TRBD2. CDR3 length: 16 residues. V shed 5 bases, J shed 4 bases, and the junction held 7 bases outside the gene matches. CDR1 and CDR2 from the germline V gene are SGHVS and FQNEAQ. The CDR3 bases are TGTGCCAGCAGCCTACCTAGCGGGGGTGCCACCGGGGAGCTGTTTTTT. Translated: CASSLPSGGATGELFF.

The CDR3 DNA is TGTGCCAGCAGCCGCGACAGTAGCACTGAAGCTTTCTTT. Translated, it gives CASSRDSSTEAFF. V gene TRBV6-5 combines with J gene TRBJ1-1, with D perhaps matching TRBD1 (5 bases). V dropped 6 bases and J dropped 4 bases, with 12 bases sitting between them. Germline CDR1 MNHEY, CDR2 SVGAGI. This CDR3 is built from 13 residues.

The chain uses TRBV2 and TRBJ2-1; D is perhaps TRBD2 (6 bases). The germline gives CDR1 SNHLY, CDR2 FYNNEI. The ends were cut back, 3 bases at V and 14 bases at J, with 20 bases in the middle. The CDR3 runs 14 residues. Here the CDR3 reads CASSEGLAVPREFF. The CDR3 nucleotides are TGTGCCAGCAGTGAGGGGTTAGCGGTCCCACGCGAGTTCTTC.

The chain couples TRBV10-1 to TRBJ1-2; maybe TRBD1 (5 bases). Trimming shortened V by 4 bases and J by 5 bases, and 20 bases separated the two germline ends. Germline-derived CDR1 and CDR2 are WNHNN and SYGVQD (reference sequence). This CDR3 is built from 16 residues. The chain's CDR3 is CASSGRARDGLYGYTF. The CDR3 coding sequence is TGCGCCAGCAGTGGGAGGGCCCGGGACGGCCTATATGGCTACACCTTC.

This clone was picked up a small number of times. The J gene is TRBJ2-1, the V gene TRBV30, with TRBD2 matching over 11 bases. This CDR3 has 21 residues. J lost 4 bases, V lost 3 bases, and 23 bases had no gene match. Germline V gene sequence: CDR1 GTSNPN, CDR2 SVGIG (reference sequence). The CDR3 nucleotides read TGTGCCTGGAGGGGACACGTAGCGGGAGGGATTTACGGGACTGTTTACAATGAGCAGTTCTTC. Residues: CAWRGHVAGGIYGTVYNEQFF. Variable domain in full (rest from reference TRBV30 and TRBJ2-1): SQTIHQWPATLVQPVGSPLSLECTVEGTSNPNLYWYRQAAGRGLQLLFYSVGIGQISSEVPQNLSASRPQDRQFILSSKKLLLSDSGFYLCAWRGHVAGGIYGTVYNEQFFGPGTRLTVL.

The V gene is TRBV3-1 (or the pseudogene TRBV3-2), the J gene TRBJ2-5; D is unclear. Trimming took off 3 bases at V and 5 bases at J, with 10 bases between the two ends. This CDR3 has 13 residues. Germline CDR1 LGHDT, CDR2 YNNKEL (reference sequence). CDR3: CASSQSRYETQYF. The CDR3, as DNA: TGTGCCAGCAGCCAGTCTAGGTACGAGACCCAGTACTTC.

V gene TRBV5-1 combines with J gene TRBJ2-1, with D tentatively TRBD2 (5 bases). Germline CDR1 SGHRS, CDR2 YFSETQ. CDR3 length equals 13 residues. V was clipped by 6 bases and J by 6 bases, with 13 bases between them. The CDR3 sequence: CASKPTSFNEQFF. The CDR3 DNA sequence: TGCGCCAGCAAACCAACTAGTTTCAATGAGCAGTTCTTC. The full variable domain, completed using reference TRBV5-1 and TRBJ2-1, is KAGVTQTPRYLIKTRGQQVTLSCSPISGHRSVSWYQQTPGQGLQFLFEYFSETQRNKGNFPGRFSGRQFSNSRSEMNVSTLELGDSALYLCASKPTSFNEQFFGPGTRLTVL.

V is TRBV6-1 and J is TRBJ2-7, with D possibly matching TRBD1 (6 bases). CDR3 length: 14 residues. V was clipped by 2 bases and J by 6 bases, with 14 bases between them. CDR1 and CDR2 from the germline V gene are MNHNS and SASEGT. CDR3 DNA sequence: TGTGCCAGCAGTGAAAGAGGGGGACCCTCCGAGCAGTACTTC. Translation: CASSERGGPSEQYF.

The genes are TRBV14 and TRBJ1-2; D unresolved. Germline V gene sequence: CDR1 SGHDN, CDR2 FVKESK. Trimming removed 8 bases at V and 2 bases at J, with 15 bases between. This CDR3 is built from 14 residues. CDR3 amino acids: CASGGQLQNYGYTF. DNA for the CDR3: TGTGCCAGCGGAGGGCAGCTCCAGAACTATGGCTACACCTTC.

The V gene is TRBV4-1, the J gene TRBJ2-3, with 14 bases fitting TRBD2. Trimming took 1 base from V and 1 from J; bases not matched to a gene: 4. CDR1 and CDR2 (germline): MGHRA, YSYEKL. The CDR3 is made up of 18 amino acids. The chain's CDR3 is CASSQGLAGGRGTDTQYF. The DNA of the CDR3 is TGCGCCAGCAGCCAAGGACTAGCGGGGGGGCGTGGCACAGATACGCAGTATTTT.

The J gene is TRBJ2-5, the V gene TRBV27; a possible D gene is TRBD2 (6 bases). Germline V lookup: CDR1 MNHEY, CDR2 SMNVEV (reference sequence). The V end lost 3 bases, the J end lost 5 bases, and 13 bases lay between the germline ends. There are 14 residues in the CDR3. For the CDR3, the DNA is TGTGCCAGCAGTTTTACCCAGGGAGGCGAGACCCAGTACTTC. Protein sequence: CASSFTQGGETQYF.

The J gene is TRBJ1-5, the V gene TRBV10-3; tentative D call: TRBD1 (5 bases). Germline V lookup: CDR1 ENHRY, CDR2 SYGVKD. With 6 bases removed from V and 4 bases from J, the gap between germline ends came to 13 bases. The CDR3 sequence is 14 residues long. CDR3 coding DNA: TGTGCCATCAGCCGGGAGGGGCGGAATCAGCCCCAGCATTTT. It yields the protein CAISREGRNQPQHF.

V usage is TRBV27 and J usage is TRBJ2-3; D uncertain. The CDR3 is 14 amino acids. Germline-derived CDR1 and CDR2 are MNHEY and SMNVEV (reference sequence). Trimming pared 4 bases from V and 3 bases from J, leaving 11 bases between. The CDR3, as DNA: TGTGCCAGCAGTTCCCAGAAGAGGACAGATACGCAGTATTTT. This gives the protein CASSSQKRTDTQYF.

The table lists this clone with a count of one. This chain uses TRBV13 with TRBJ2-3, with 14 bases matching TRBD2. The CDR3 sequence is 16 residues long. Looked up from germline, CDR1 is PRHDT and CDR2 is FYEKMQ (reference sequence). V lost 5 bases to trimming and J lost 3 bases; unmatched junction nucleotides: 4. CDR3 residues: CASSVGLAGETDTQYF. The CDR3 nucleotides are TGTGCCAGCAGCGTGGGACTAGCGGGAGAAACAGATACGCAGTATTTT.

The chain couples TRBV15 to TRBJ1-2; possibly TRBD1 for D (5 bases). The CDR3 contains 16 residues. V shed 0 bases and J shed 6 bases, with 17 bases lying between them. CDR1 LNHNV and CDR2 YYDKDF come from the germline V gene (reference sequence). The CDR3 region has the DNA TGTGCCACCAGCAGAGATCTGAAGGGCAGGGTCCATGGCTACACCTTC. This encodes CATSRDLKGRVHGYTF.

V is TRBV27 and J is TRBJ1-5; 9 positions agree with TRBD1. The CDR3 runs to 15 residues. Trimming removed 2 bases from V and 7 bases from J; junction bases left unmatched: 6. Germline CDR1 is MNHEY and CDR2 is SMNVEV (reference sequence). The CDR3 protein is CASSLTGGPRQPQHF. CDR3 nucleotide sequence: TGTGCCAGCAGTTTAACAGGGGGCCCAAGACAGCCCCAGCATTTT.

This clone was seen only a few times. This chain connects TRBV19 to TRBJ2-2; 7 nucleotides match TRBD2. CDR1 is LNHDA, CDR2 SQIVND, per germline (reference sequence). With 7 bases clipped from V and 2 bases from J, the junction kept 10 bases outside the gene matches. The CDR3 is 16 residues long. This CDR3 is CASKWVAGGNTGELFF. The CDR3 nucleotides are TGTGCCAGTAAATGGGTAGCGGGTGGTAACACCGGGGAGCTGTTTTTT.

In its sample, this clone was seen a few times. Other DNA sequences within the sample encode an identical CDR3. The V gene is TRBV6-5, the J gene TRBJ1-1, with D possibly TRBD1 on 5 matching bases. CDR1 is MNHEY, CDR2 SVGAGI, per germline. The V end lost 6 bases, the J end lost 3 bases, and 8 bases lay between the germline ends. The CDR3 has 12 residues. The CDR3 DNA reads TGTGCCAGCAGCCCAGGGTACACTGAAGCTTTCTTT. Protein: CASSPGYTEAFF.

The CDR3 DNA reads TGTGCCAGCAGTTGGTTGCGGTGGGGACAGGGGGCTCGGGGCTACACCTTC. Translated, it gives CASSWLRWGQGARGYTF. The chain links TRBV28 to TRBJ1-2; 12 bases match TRBD1. J lost 8 bases, V lost 4 bases, and 14 bases had no gene match. Germline V CDR1 and CDR2: MDHEN, SYDVKM. The CDR3 sequence is 17 residues long.

This chain uses TRBV10-1 with TRBJ2-7; D gene ambiguous. The germline V gene has CDR1 WNHNN and CDR2 SYGVQD (reference sequence). This CDR3 is 13 amino acids long. The V and J ends lost 8 bases and 7 bases respectively, with 18 bases between them. Here the CDR3 reads CASAMTWASEQYF. In nucleotides, the CDR3 is TGCGCCAGCGCCATGACGTGGGCTTCAGAGCAGTACTTC.

This clone was seen a handful of times. This chain joins TRBV6-5 and TRBJ2-7; the D gene is possibly TRBD1 (6 bases). This CDR3 spans 13 amino acids. Germline V gene data show CDR1 as MNHEY and CDR2 as SVGAGI. Trimming shortened V by 9 bases and J by 3 bases, and 15 bases separated the two germline ends. CDR3 sequence (DNA): TGTGCCAGTTTAGGACAGACAAGCTACGAGCAGTACTTC. This encodes CASLGQTSYEQYF.

This chain links TRBV7-9 with TRBJ2-3; TRBD1 matches at 8 bases. With V trimmed by 3 bases and J by 3 bases, 5 bases remained unmatched. CDR3 size: 15 residues. CDR1 is SEHNR, CDR2 FQNEAQ, per germline (reference sequence). CDR3 DNA: TGTGCCAGCAGCTTTGGACAGGGCGAAACAGATACGCAGTATTTT. It encodes CASSFGQGETDTQYF.

The chain joins TRBV12-5 to TRBJ2-3, with TRBD2 identical over 7 bases. The trim removed 6 bases at V and 0 bases at J, leaving 3 bases unmatched. CDR1 LGHNT and CDR2 FRNRAP come from the germline V gene. The CDR3 loop spans 14 amino acids. This CDR3 reads CASGSGTSTDTQYF. DNA of the CDR3: TGTGCTAGTGGGAGCGGGACTAGCACAGATACGCAGTATTTT.

The chain has TRBV10-3 and TRBJ1-5; possibly TRBD1 for D (6 bases). CDR3 length: 13 residues. V lost 3 bases and J lost 7, with 10 bases in between. CDR1 ENHRY and CDR2 SYGVKD come from the germline V gene. The CDR3 protein is CAISEGTNQPQHF. CDR3 nucleotide sequence: TGTGCCATCAGTGAAGGGACAAACCAGCCCCAGCATTTT.